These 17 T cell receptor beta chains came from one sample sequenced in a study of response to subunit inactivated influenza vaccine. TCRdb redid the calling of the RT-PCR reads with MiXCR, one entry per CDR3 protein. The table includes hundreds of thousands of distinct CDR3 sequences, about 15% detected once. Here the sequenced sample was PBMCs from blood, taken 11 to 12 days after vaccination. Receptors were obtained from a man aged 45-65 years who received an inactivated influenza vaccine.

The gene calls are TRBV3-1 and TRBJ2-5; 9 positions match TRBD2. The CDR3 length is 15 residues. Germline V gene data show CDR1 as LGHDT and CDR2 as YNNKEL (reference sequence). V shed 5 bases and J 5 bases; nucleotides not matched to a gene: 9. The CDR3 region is CASSSIAGVRETQYF. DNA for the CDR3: TGTGCCAGCAGCTCCATAGCGGGGGTCAGGGAGACCCAGTACTTC.

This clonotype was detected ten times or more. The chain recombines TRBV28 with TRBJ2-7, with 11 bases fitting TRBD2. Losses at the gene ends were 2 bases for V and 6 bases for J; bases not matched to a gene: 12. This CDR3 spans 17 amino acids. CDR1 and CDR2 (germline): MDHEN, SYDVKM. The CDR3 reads CASSLRLAGGKRAEQYF. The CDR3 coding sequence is TGTGCCAGCAGTTTAAGGCTAGCGGGAGGCAAAAGGGCCGAGCAGTACTTC. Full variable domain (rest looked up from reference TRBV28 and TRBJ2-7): DVKVTQSSRYLVKRTGEKVFLECVQDMDHENMFWYRQDPGLGLRLIYFSYDVKMKEKGDIPEGYSVSREKKERFSLILESASTNQTSMYLCASSLRLAGGKRAEQYFGPGTRLTVT.

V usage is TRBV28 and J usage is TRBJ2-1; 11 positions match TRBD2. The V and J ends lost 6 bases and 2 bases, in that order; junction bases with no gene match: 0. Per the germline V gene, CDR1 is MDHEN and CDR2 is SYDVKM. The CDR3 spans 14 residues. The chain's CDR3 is CASRTSGTYNEQFF. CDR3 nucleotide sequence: TGTGCCAGCAGGACTAGCGGGACCTACAATGAGCAGTTCTTC. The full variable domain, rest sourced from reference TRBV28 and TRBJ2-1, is DVKVTQSSRYLVKRTGEKVFLECVQDMDHENMFWYRQDPGLGLRLIYFSYDVKMKEKGDIPEGYSVSREKKERFSLILESASTNQTSMYLCASRTSGTYNEQFFGPGTRLTVL.

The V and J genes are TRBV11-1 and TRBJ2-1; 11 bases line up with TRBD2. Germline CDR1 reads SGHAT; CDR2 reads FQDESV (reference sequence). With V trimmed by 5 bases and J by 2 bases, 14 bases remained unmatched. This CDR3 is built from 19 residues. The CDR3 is CASSPPVAGTSGAYNEQFF. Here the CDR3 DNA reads TGTGCCAGCAGCCCCCCAGTAGCCGGGACTAGCGGAGCCTACAATGAGCAGTTCTTC.

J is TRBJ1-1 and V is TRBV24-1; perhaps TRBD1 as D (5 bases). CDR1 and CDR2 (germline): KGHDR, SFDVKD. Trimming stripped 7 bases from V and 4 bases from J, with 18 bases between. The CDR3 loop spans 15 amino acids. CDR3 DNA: TGTGCCACCAGGGATGGGACGGCCGGCGGCACTGAAGCTTTCTTT. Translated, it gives CATRDGTAGGTEAFF.

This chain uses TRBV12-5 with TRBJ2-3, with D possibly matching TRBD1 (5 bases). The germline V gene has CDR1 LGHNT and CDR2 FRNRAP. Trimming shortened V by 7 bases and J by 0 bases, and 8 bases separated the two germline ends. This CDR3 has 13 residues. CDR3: CASVQGSTDTQYF. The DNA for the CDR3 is TGTGCTAGTGTCCAGGGAAGCACAGATACGCAGTATTTT.

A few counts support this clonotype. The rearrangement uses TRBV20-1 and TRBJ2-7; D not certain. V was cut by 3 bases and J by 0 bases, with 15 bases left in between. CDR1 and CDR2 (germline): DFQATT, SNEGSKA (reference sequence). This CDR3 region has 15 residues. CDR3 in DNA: TGCAGTGCTAGGGCACTCGGCCCGGGCTCCTACGAGCAGTACTTC. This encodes CSARALGPGSYEQYF.

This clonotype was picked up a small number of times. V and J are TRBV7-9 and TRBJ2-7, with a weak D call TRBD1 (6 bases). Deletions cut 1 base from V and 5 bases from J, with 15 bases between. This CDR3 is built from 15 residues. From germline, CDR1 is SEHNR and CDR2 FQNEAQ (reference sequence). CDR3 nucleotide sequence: TGTGCCAGCAGCTTAGGGAAACAGGGAAGTCACGAGCAGTACTTC. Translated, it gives CASSLGKQGSHEQYF.

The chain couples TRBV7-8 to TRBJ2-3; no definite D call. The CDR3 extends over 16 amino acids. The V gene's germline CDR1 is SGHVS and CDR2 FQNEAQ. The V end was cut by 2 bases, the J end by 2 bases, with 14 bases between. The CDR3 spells CASSLSLALNTDTQYF. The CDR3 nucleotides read TGTGCCAGCAGCTTAAGCCTGGCACTAAACACAGATACGCAGTATTTT.

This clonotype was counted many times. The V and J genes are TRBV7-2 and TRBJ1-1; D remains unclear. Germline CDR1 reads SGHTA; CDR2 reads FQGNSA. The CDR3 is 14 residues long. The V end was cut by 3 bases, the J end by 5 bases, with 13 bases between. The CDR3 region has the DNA TGTGCCAGCAGCTTGATGGTGGCTCGGACTGAAGCTTTCTTT. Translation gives CASSLMVARTEAFF.

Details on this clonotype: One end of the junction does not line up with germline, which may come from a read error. Here the CDR3 DNA reads TGCAGTTCTAGCGGGATCAACACAGATACGCAGTATTTT. Translating it yields CSSSGINTDTQYF. The genes are TRBV20-1 and TRBJ2-3, with TRBD2 matching over 9 bases. The germline V gene has CDR1 DFQATT and CDR2 SNEGSKA (reference sequence). The CDR3 length is 13 residues.

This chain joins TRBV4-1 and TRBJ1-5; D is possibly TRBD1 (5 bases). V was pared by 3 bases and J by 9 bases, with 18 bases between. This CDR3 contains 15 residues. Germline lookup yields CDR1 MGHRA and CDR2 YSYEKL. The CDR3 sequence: CASSQPWSAGGPQHF. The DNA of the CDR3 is TGCGCCAGCAGCCAGCCGTGGTCTGCGGGGGGGCCCCAGCATTTT.

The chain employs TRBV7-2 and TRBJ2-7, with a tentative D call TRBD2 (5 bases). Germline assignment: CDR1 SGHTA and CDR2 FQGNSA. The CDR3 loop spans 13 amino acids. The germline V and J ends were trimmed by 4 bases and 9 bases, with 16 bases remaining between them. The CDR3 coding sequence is TGTGCCAGCAGCTCCCGGAGGAACCTGGGGCAGTACTTC. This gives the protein CASSSRRNLGQYF.

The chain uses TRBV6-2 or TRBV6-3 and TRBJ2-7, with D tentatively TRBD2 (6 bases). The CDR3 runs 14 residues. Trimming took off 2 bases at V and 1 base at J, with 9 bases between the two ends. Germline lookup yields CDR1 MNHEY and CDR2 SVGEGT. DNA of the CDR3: TGTGCCAGCAGTTACGACGGGGGTTCCTACGAGCAGTACTTC. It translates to CASSYDGGSYEQYF.

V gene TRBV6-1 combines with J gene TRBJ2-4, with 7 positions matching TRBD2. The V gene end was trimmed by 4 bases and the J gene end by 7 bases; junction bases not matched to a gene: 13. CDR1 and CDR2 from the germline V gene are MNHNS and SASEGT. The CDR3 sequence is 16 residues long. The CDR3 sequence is CASSADGRVRFNIQYF. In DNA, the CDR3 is TGTGCCAGCAGTGCGGATGGGAGGGTACGGTTCAACATTCAGTACTTC.

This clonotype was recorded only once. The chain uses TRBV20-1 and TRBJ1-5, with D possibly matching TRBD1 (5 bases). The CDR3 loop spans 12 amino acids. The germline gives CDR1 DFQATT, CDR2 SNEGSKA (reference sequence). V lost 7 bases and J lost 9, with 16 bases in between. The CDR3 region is CSVGRIGGPQHF. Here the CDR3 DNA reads TGCAGTGTTGGTCGAATCGGGGGGCCCCAGCATTTT.

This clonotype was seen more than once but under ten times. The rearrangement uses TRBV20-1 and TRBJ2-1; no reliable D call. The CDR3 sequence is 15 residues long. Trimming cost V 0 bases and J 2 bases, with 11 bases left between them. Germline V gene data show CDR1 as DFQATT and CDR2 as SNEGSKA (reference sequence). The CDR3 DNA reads TGCAGTGCTAGAGATTGGGATAGAACCTACAATGAGCAGTTCTTC. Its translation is CSARDWDRTYNEQFF.